These T cell receptor beta chains were read from a single sample in a study of early T cells in non-severe SARS-CoV-2 infection. TCRdb fed the 5' RACE reads into MiXCR, producing one record per CDR3 protein. The sample lists around 67,000 distinct CDR3 sequences, around 11% seen once, with less than 7% in the top ten. The sample comprised whole blood. These receptors all stem from an adult who was a healthcare worker with PCR-confirmed SARS-CoV-2 infection or an uninfected control (not recorded which). The CDR3 runs from the conserved cysteine through the conserved F or W. A D gene is named only where the DNA matches it firmly. Rows may omit the clone size; those that give it use once, few, many or a size class.

TGTGCCTGGAGTGTTTTTGTGCGGAACACCGGGGAGCTGTTTTTT,CAWSVFVRNTGELFF,TRBJ2-2,TRBV30,many,.
TGTGCCAGCAGCTTCAGGTATGAGGGAGCCCACAATGAGCAGTTCTTC,CASSFRYEGAHNEQFF,TRBJ2-1,TRBV13,many,.
TGTGCCAGCAGCCCTGGGATCGGGGGGCGGGTGACTAGCGGGCGCTACAATGAGCAGTTCTTC,CASSPGIGGRVTSGRYNEQFF,TRBJ2-1,TRBV11-2,many,TRBD2
TGTGCCACCAGCAGAGATATTAGGGGTGGTGAAAAACTGTTTTTT,CATSRDIRGGEKLFF,TRBJ1-4,TRBV15,.,.
TGTGCCAGCAGCCCCGCAGGGGCTTATGGCTACACCTTC,CASSPAGAYGYTF,TRBJ1-2,TRBV7-9,many,.
TGTGCCAGCAGCCCCCTAGCCGCCTGGCACGAGCAGTACTTC,CASSPLAAWHEQYF,TRBJ2-7,TRBV7-9,many,.
TGCGCCAGCAGCCCGGGACCACAGATCTACAATGAGCAGTTCTTC,CASSPGPQIYNEQFF,TRBJ2-1,TRBV4-1,.,.
TGTGCCAGCAGCTTAGATTCTGACACTGAAGCTTTCTTT,CASSLDSDTEAFF,TRBJ1-1,TRBV7-9,.,.
TGTGCCAGCATGGCCCCCAGGGGTAGCAATCAGCCCCAGCATTTT,CASMAPRGSNQPQHF,TRBJ1-5,TRBV28,few,.
TGTGCCAGCAGCCCGATAACGGGGGACAGGGCTAACTATGGCTACACCTTC,CASSPITGDRANYGYTF,TRBJ1-2,TRBV11-2,many,TRBD1
TGCGCCAGCAGTCCGCCTGGTAAAAGTGAGCAGTTCTTC,CASSPPGKSEQFF,TRBJ2-1,TRBV10-2,few,.
TGTGCCAGCAGCCTCTCCGGGACAGGGGCAACCCAAGAGACCCAGTACTTC,CASSLSGTGATQETQYF,TRBJ2-5,TRBV11-2,many,TRBD1
TGTGCCAGCAGCCAAGATAGGGGTGTTGGCGGGGAGCTGTTTTTT,CASSQDRGVGGELFF,TRBJ2-2,TRBV4-2,few,.
TGTGCCAGCAGCACCGGACAGAGGGCCTACGAGCAGTACTTC,CASSTGQRAYEQYF,TRBJ2-7,TRBV7-2,few,.
TGTGCCACCAGTGATGGGACAGGGGCCTTGCCCCTCTCCTACAATGAGCAGTTCTTC,CATSDGTGALPLSYNEQFF,TRBJ2-1,TRBV24-1,few,TRBD1
TGTGCCTCTCGGCGGGGTGAAGAGACCCAGTACTTC,CASRRGEETQYF,TRBJ2-5,TRBV12-3/TRBV12-4,few,.
TGTGCCAGCAGCGGCCCAGGGGGGGAATATGGCTACACCTTC,CASSGPGGEYGYTF,TRBJ1-2,TRBV9,few,TRBD1
TGCGCCAGCAGCCAAGTCCCAGGGAAGGTGGAGCAGTACTTC,CASSQVPGKVEQYF,TRBJ2-7,TRBV4-3,.,.
TGTGCCAGCAGCTTATTGCAGGGAGGTGAAAAACTGTTTTTT,CASSLLQGGEKLFF,TRBJ1-4,TRBV7-9,many,.
TGCGCCAGCAGTGAAACAGACAAGCTTGAGACCCAGTACTTC,CASSETDKLETQYF,TRBJ2-5,TRBV10-2,few,.
TGTGCCAGTAGGGTTTCAGCCGGGGAGCTGTTTTTT,CASRVSAGELFF,TRBJ2-2,TRBV19,.,.
TGCAGCGTTGAAGTAGGTACAGCTGAAGCTTTCTTT,CSVEVGTAEAFF,TRBJ1-1,TRBV29-1,many,.
TGTGCCAGCAGCCCGCGGGCCAGTTCAGTCACCGGGGAGCTGTTTTTT,CASSPRASSVTGELFF,TRBJ2-2,TRBV7-3,many,.
TGTGCCAGCAGCCAACCTAGCGGGGGGGTCACCGGGGAGCTGTTTTTT,CASSQPSGGVTGELFF,TRBJ2-2,TRBV4-2,.,TRBD2
TGTGCCAGCAGCTTCGCGGAGAACACTGAAGCTTTCTTT,CASSFAENTEAFF,TRBJ1-1,TRBV7-2,many,.
TGTGCCAGCAGGCGCTCGGACAGGGGGTTGGCAGATACGCAGTATTTT,CASRRSDRGLADTQYF,TRBJ2-3,TRBV12-3/TRBV12-4,many,TRBD1
TGTGCCAGCAGCCCGAGTGTGGCAGATACGCAGTATTTT,CASSPSVADTQYF,TRBJ2-3,TRBV2,once,.
TGTGCCAGCAGCTTAGCGGGTCAGGGGGTGCGTGGCTACACCTTC,CASSLAGQGVRGYTF,TRBJ1-2,TRBV7-2,few,TRBD1
TGCAGTGCTAGAGATATAGGGACAGGGGGAACTGAAGCTTTCTTT,CSARDIGTGGTEAFF,TRBJ1-1,TRBV20-1,.,TRBD1
TGTGCCATCAGTGCGGGACAGGGACATGAGCAGTTCTTC,CAISAGQGHEQFF,TRBJ2-1,TRBV10-3,many,TRBD1
TGCAGTGCTCGAGGGCGCAGGGACTCCTACAATGAGCAGTTCTTC,CSARGRRDSYNEQFF,TRBJ2-1,TRBV20-1,few,.
TGCAGTGCTAGACCGCAGGGGGTTGAACTGTTTTTT,CSARPQGVELFF,TRBJ1-4,TRBV20-1,.,TRBD1
TGTGCCAGCAGCCGACAGGGTCTGGATCAGCCCCAGCATTTT,CASSRQGLDQPQHF,TRBJ1-5,TRBV5-4,.,TRBD1
TGTGCCTGGGGGGGACAACCGGTTTCGGATGAGCAGTTCTTC,CAWGGQPVSDEQFF,TRBJ2-1,TRBV30,many,.
TGTGCCAGCAGCTTAGAAGTCGCAGCTTTCACAGATACGCAGTATTTT,CASSLEVAAFTDTQYF,TRBJ2-3,TRBV7-2,few,.
TGTGCCAGCAGTCTTGAGTTAAACATTCAGTACTTC,CASSLELNIQYF,TRBJ2-4,TRBV7-2,.,.
TGCGCCAGCAGCCAAGAGATGAACACTGAAGCTTTCTTT,CASSQEMNTEAFF,TRBJ1-1,TRBV4-3,.,.
TGTGCCAGCAGCCCTGCTAGCACCTACAATGAGCAGTTCTTC,CASSPASTYNEQFF,TRBJ2-1,TRBV7-2,few,.
TGCAGCGCCAAGACAGGGGGCACCGAGCAGTACTTC,CSAKTGGTEQYF,TRBJ2-7,TRBV29-1,few,TRBD1
TGTGCCTGGAGTAGCAGGGGGGTTAGCACAGATACGCAGTATTTT,CAWSSRGVSTDTQYF,TRBJ2-3,TRBV30,few,.
TGCAGTGCTTCTCTAACTAGCGGGGGGGCCTCTACGAGACCAGATACGCAGTATTTT,CSASLTSGGASTRPDTQYF,TRBJ2-3,TRBV20-1,many,TRBD2
TGCAGTGCTTCGGGACTACAAGAGACCCAGTACTTC,CSASGLQETQYF,TRBJ2-5,TRBV20-1,.,TRBD2
TGTGCCACCAGTGATTACAGGACAGAGAACTACAATGAGCAGTTCTTC,CATSDYRTENYNEQFF,TRBJ2-1,TRBV24-1,many,.
TGTGCCAGCAGTTTCAACGACAGGAACACCGGGGAGCTGTTTTTT,CASSFNDRNTGELFF,TRBJ2-2,TRBV27,many,.
TGTGCCAGCAGCTTAGAGGCCAACACTGAAGCTTTCTTT,CASSLEANTEAFF,TRBJ1-1,TRBV7-9,many,.
TGTGCCAGCAGCTGGACAGACCTACTTGGGGAGCTGTTTTTT,CASSWTDLLGELFF,TRBJ2-2,TRBV2,many,.
TGTGCCAGCAGCGTCGGACAGGTCGACGCGGGTTCACCCCTCCACTTT,CASSVGQVDAGSPLHF,TRBJ1-6,TRBV9,.,TRBD1
TGTGCCAGCAGCTCATTGAACGCCTACGAGCAGTACTTC,CASSSLNAYEQYF,TRBJ2-7,TRBV7-9,few,.
TGCGCCAGCAGCCCGCGAGGGACAGGAGTTTACGAGCAGTACTTC,CASSPRGTGVYEQYF,TRBJ2-7,TRBV5-1,many,TRBD1
TGTGCCAGCAGTGAACGAGGGTTCTACGAGCAGTACTTC,CASSERGFYEQYF,TRBJ2-7,TRBV25-1,.,.
TGTGCCAGCAGCTCTACCGGCGGGACGGAAGGGACCCAGTACTTC,CASSSTGGTEGTQYF,TRBJ2-5,TRBV7-9,.,.
TGTGCCAGCTCACCACTAGCGGGGGGGACCCGAGATACGCAGTATTTT,CASSPLAGGTRDTQYF,TRBJ2-3,TRBV18,few,TRBD2
TGCGCCAGCAGCTTATCCGTGGCTCCTGATACGCAGTATTTT,CASSLSVAPDTQYF,TRBJ2-3,TRBV5-1,many,.
TGTGCCAGCAGCACTCCGGACAGGGGGCAACAGCCCCAGCATTTT,CASSTPDRGQQPQHF,TRBJ1-5,TRBV7-3,many,TRBD1